This T cell receptor (beta chain) was observed in a study of long-term antiretroviral therapy in people with HIV. This CDR3 is 18 amino acids long. V dropped 4 bases and J dropped 0 bases, with 21 bases sitting between them. In germline, CDR1 is MNHNS, CDR2 SASEGT. With survey level as its setting, the immunoSEQ assay was v3.0. Sequenced by immunoSEQ multiplex PCR; TCRdb stores in-frame clones only, minus some. The data hold over 25,000 clones, with 95% to 98% observed a single time. The receptor comes from a man aged 30 to 45 with HIV. The genes are TRBV6-1 and TRBJ1-1, with D hard to call. This specimen consisted of unsorted PBMCs, obtained 7.6 years after starting antiretroviral therapy. The CDR3 here is CASSGRGGASRLNTEAFF. The CDR3 nucleotides read TGTGCCAGCAGTGGCCGCGGAGGTGCCTCGCGTTTGAACACTGAAGCTTTCTTT.